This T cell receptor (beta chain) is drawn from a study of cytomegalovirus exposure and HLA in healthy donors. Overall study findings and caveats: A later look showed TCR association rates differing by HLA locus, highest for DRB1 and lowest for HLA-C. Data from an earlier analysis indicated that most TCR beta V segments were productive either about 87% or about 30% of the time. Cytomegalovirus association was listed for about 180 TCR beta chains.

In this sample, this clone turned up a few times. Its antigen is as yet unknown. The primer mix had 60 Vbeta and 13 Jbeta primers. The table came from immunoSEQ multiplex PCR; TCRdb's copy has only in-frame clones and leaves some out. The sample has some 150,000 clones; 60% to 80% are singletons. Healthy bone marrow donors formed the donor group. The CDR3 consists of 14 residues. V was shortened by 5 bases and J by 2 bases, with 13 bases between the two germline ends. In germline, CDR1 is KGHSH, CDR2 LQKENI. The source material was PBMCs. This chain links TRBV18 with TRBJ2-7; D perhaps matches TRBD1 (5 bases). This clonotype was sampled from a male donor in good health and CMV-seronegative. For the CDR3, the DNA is TGTGCCAGCTCATATCTGAAGGGGCCCTACGAGCAGTACTTC. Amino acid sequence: CASSYLKGPYEQYF.